The 5 T cell receptor beta chains in this list originate from one sample, sequenced in a study of T cell responses to AZD1222 COVID-19 vaccine. TCRdb's copy holds only in-frame clones and misses some; the assay was immunoSEQ multiplex PCR. The data show under 95,000 clones, about nine tenths seen once. The sample here was peripheral blood, taken on day 0 of AZD1222 vaccination. These receptors all stem from an adult in good health.

This chain joins TRBV7-2 and TRBJ2-2; TRBD1 is a possible D gene (6 bases). Germline V gene data show CDR1 as SGHTA and CDR2 as FQGNSA. Trimming removed 5 bases at V and 1 base at J, with 11 bases between. The CDR3 loop spans 15 amino acids. In DNA, the CDR3 is TGTGCCAGCAGCCTCCAGACAGGGAACACCGGGGAGCTGTTTTTT. It yields the protein CASSLQTGNTGELFF.

This clone was observed a few times. The CDR3 DNA sequence: TGTGCCAGTACCGATCGACTAGCGGGACACAATGAGCAGTTCTTC. Encoded protein: CASTDRLAGHNEQFF. The chain uses TRBV19 and TRBJ2-1, with 11 bases aligning to TRBD2. CDR3 size: 15 residues. Germline V lookup: CDR1 LNHDA, CDR2 SQIVND (reference sequence). Trimming removed 7 bases from V and 5 bases from J; junction bases left unmatched: 7.

The genes are TRBV10-3 and TRBJ1-1, with D maybe TRBD1 (6 bases). With 7 bases removed from V and 0 bases from J, the gap between germline ends came to 12 bases. Germline V CDR1 and CDR2: ENHRY, SYGVKD. This CDR3 comprises 14 residues. CDR3 in DNA: TGTGCCATCACCAGGACAGCGGTGAACACTGAAGCTTTCTTT. Its protein product is CAITRTAVNTEAFF.

The chain uses TRBV11-2 and TRBJ1-2; TRBD1 is a possible D gene (6 bases). CDR3 length: 14 amino acids. The V end was cut by 4 bases, the J end by 6 bases, with 15 bases between. Germline V gene sequence: CDR1 SGHAT, CDR2 FQNNGV. CDR3 residues: CASSYRDKRDGYTF. In nucleotides, the CDR3 is TGTGCCAGCAGCTACCGGGACAAAAGGGATGGCTACACCTTC.

The V and J genes are TRBV9 and TRBJ1-5; tentative D call: TRBD1 (5 bases). This CDR3 has 14 residues. Trimming took 1 base from V and 6 from J, leaving 11 bases between them. From germline, CDR1 is SGDLS and CDR2 YYNGEE. CDR3 residues: CASSVNGGVQPQHF. CDR3 nucleotide sequence: TGTGCCAGCAGCGTAAACGGGGGGGTTCAGCCCCAGCATTTT.